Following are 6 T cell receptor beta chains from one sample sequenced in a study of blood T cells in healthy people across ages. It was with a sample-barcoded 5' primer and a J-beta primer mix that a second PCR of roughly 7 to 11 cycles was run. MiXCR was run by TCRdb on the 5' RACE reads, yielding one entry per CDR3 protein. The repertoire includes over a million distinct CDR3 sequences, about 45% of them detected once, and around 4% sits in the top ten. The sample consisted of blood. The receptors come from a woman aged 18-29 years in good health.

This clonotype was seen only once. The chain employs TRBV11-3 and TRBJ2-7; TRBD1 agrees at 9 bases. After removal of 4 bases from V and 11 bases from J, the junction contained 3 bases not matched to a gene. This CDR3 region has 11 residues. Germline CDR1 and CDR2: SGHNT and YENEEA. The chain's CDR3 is CASSYDRGEYF. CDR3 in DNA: TGTGCCAGCAGCTACGACAGGGGGGAGTACTTC.

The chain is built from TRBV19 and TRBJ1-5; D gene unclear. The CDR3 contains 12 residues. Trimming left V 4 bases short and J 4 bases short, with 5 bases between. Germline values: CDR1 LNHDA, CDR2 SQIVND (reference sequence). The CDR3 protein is CASSKANQPQHF. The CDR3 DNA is TGTGCCAGTAGTAAGGCTAATCAGCCCCAGCATTTT.

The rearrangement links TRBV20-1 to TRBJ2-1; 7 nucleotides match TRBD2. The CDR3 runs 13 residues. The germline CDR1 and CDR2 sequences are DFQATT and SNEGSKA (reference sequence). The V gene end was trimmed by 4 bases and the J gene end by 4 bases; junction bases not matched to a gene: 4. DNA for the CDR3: TGCAGTGCTAACCTAGCGGATTACAATGAGCAGTTCTTC. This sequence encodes CSANLADYNEQFF.

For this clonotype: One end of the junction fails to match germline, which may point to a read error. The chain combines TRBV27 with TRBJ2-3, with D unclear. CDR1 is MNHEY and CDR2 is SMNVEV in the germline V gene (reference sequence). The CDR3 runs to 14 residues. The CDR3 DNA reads TGTGTCAGCAGTTTCGGCGGAAGCACAGATACGCAGTATTTT. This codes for CVSSFGGSTDTQYF.

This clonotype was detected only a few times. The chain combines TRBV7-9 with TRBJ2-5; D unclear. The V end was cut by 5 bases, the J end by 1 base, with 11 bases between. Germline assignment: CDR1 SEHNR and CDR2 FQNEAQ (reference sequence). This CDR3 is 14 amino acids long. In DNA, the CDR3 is TGTGCCAGCAGCCCCGTGGGCCTCCAAGAGACCCAGTACTTC. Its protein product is CASSPVGLQETQYF. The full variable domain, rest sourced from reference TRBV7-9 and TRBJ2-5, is DTGVSQNPRHKITKRGQNVTFRCDPISEHNRLYWYRQTLGQGPEFLTYFQNEAQLEKSRLLSDRFSAERPKGSFSTLEIQRTEQGDSAMYLCASSPVGLQETQYFGPGTRLLVL.

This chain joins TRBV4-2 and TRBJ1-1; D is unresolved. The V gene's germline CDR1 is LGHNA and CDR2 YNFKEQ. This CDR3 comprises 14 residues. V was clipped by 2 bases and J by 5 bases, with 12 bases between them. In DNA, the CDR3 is TGTGCCAGCAGCCAACCCGGACGGGAGACTGAAGCTTTCTTT. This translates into CASSQPGRETEAFF.